Below are 27 T cell receptor beta chains sequenced from a single sample in a study of blood T cell repertoires in COVID-19. Using immunoSEQ multiplex PCR, the repertoire was profiled, and TCRdb retains in-frame clones only, with some absent. The sample consists of about 220,000 clones, 80% to 85% of them appearing once. The sample was peripheral blood. All receptors derive from a woman in her 70s with COVID-19, enrolled during active disease.

CDR3 sequence reads: CASSLKDTQYF. The CDR3 DNA is TGTGCCAGCAGCCTAAAAGATACGCAGTATTTT. The gene calls are TRBV7-8 and TRBJ2-3; D gene uncertain. Germline CDR1 is SGHVS and CDR2 is FQNEAQ. V lost 5 bases and J 5 bases, leaving 5 bases between the germline ends. The CDR3 spans 11 residues.

The rearrangement uses TRBV9 and TRBJ2-1; no clear D. Between the trimmed V and J ends, which lost 0 bases and 10 bases, there was a span of 11 bases. The CDR3 is 13 amino acids. Germline CDR1 reads SGDLS; CDR2 reads YYNGEE. CDR3 in DNA: TGTGCCAGCAGCGTAGAAAGGAGCATGGAGCAGTTCTTC. It yields the protein CASSVERSMEQFF.

V gene TRBV7-9 combines with J gene TRBJ2-3; TRBD2 matches at 7 bases. Germline V lookup: CDR1 SEHNR, CDR2 FQNEAQ (reference sequence). CDR3 length: 16 amino acids. Trimming at V came to 1 base and at J to 3 bases, leaving 7 bases not matched to a gene. The CDR3 DNA is TGTGCCAGCAGCTTAGAATGCGGGAGCCTTACAGATACGCAGTATTTT. Its translation: CASSLECGSLTDTQYF.

This clone was seen once. Other DNA sequences from this sample encode an identical CDR3 as well. This chain joins TRBV24-1 and TRBJ1-2; 10 positions agree with TRBD1. This CDR3 has 15 amino acids. CDR1 KGHDR and CDR2 SFDVKD come from the germline V gene. The trim removed 4 bases at V and 3 bases at J, leaving 4 bases unmatched. CDR3 coding DNA: TGTGCCACCAGTGACCCTGGGACAGGGGACTATGGCTACACCTTC. Protein sequence: CATSDPGTGDYGYTF.

This chain joins TRBV5-1 and TRBJ1-1; weak D call: TRBD1 (6 bases). Germline values: CDR1 SGHRS, CDR2 YFSETQ. This CDR3 spans 16 amino acids. Trimming took off 0 bases at V and 6 bases at J, with 18 bases between the two ends. The CDR3 nucleotides are TGCGCCAGCAGCTTGGGACACAGGGATTCCCAGGCTGAAGCTTTCTTT. This encodes CASSLGHRDSQAEAFF.

This clone occurred once. The chain links TRBV27 to TRBJ2-1, with TRBD2 identical over 11 bases. Germline CDR1 is MNHEY and CDR2 is SMNVEV (reference sequence). V was pared by 6 bases and J by 6 bases, with 10 bases of the junction left unmatched. This CDR3 comprises 16 residues. In nucleotides, the CDR3 is TGTGCCAGCAGCACAATAACTAGCGGGAGTTTCAATGAGCAGTTCTTC. It codes for CASSTITSGSFNEQFF.

This clone was counted once. V gene TRBV7-8 combines with J gene TRBJ2-7, with TRBD1 matching over 11 bases. Looked up from germline, CDR1 is SGHVS and CDR2 is FQNEAQ. The CDR3 contains 16 residues. Trimming took 0 bases from V and 6 from J; bases not matched to a gene: 7. This CDR3 reads CASSLAQWTGGSEQYF. In DNA, the CDR3 is TGTGCCAGCAGCTTAGCTCAGTGGACAGGGGGCAGCGAGCAGTACTTC.

The CDR3 reads CASSQDRERDQPQHF. The CDR3 DNA follows: TGCGCCAGCAGCCAAGATCGGGAAAGGGATCAGCCCCAGCATTTT. This chain joins TRBV4-1 and TRBJ1-5; D unclear. CDR3 length equals 15 residues. V was clipped by 0 bases and J by 5 bases, with 11 bases between them. The germline V gene encodes CDR1 MGHRA and CDR2 YSYEKL.

The chain joins TRBV5-8 to TRBJ1-2; D unresolved. Germline CDR1 is SGHTS and CDR2 is YDEGEE. V lost 4 bases and J lost 4, with 14 bases in between. This CDR3 is 14 amino acids long. The CDR3 is CASSRRITAYGYTF. For the CDR3, the DNA is TGTGCCAGCAGCCGCAGGATAACCGCCTATGGCTACACCTTC.

V and J are TRBV9 and TRBJ1-3; D not resolved. Germline CDR1 is SGDLS and CDR2 is YYNGEE. The CDR3 spans 15 residues. Trimming pared 2 bases from V and 0 bases from J, leaving 9 bases between. The CDR3 loop reads CASSVDGASGNTIYF. The DNA for the CDR3 is TGTGCCAGCAGCGTTGACGGAGCCTCTGGAAACACCATATATTTT.

The rearrangement links TRBV18 to TRBJ2-2; the D is unclear. This CDR3 comprises 16 residues. Germline CDR1 reads KGHSH; CDR2 reads LQKENI. V shed 3 bases and J shed 0 bases, with 11 bases lying between them. The CDR3 DNA reads TGTGCCAGCTCACCTGACTTGGTAGCGAACACCGGGGAGCTGTTTTTT. Amino acids: CASSPDLVANTGELFF.

The genes are TRBV5-4 and TRBJ1-4, with D maybe TRBD1 (6 bases). Germline values: CDR1 SGHNT, CDR2 YYREEE (reference sequence). V was cut by 4 bases and J by 7 bases, with 14 bases left in between. This CDR3 has 14 residues. The CDR3 region has the DNA TGTGCCAGCAGCATCAGGGGTTCAGGTGAAAAACTGTTTTTT. This encodes CASSIRGSGEKLFF. Based on the CDR3 plus reference TRBV5-4 and TRBJ1-4, the full variable domain is ETGVTQSPTHLIKTRGQQVTLRCSSQSGHNTVSWYQQALGQGPQFIFQYYREEENGRGNFPPRFSGLQFPNYSSELNVNALELDDSALYLCASSIRGSGEKLFFGSGTQLSVL.

J is TRBJ2-3 and V is TRBV5-1, with 9 nucleotides matching TRBD2. CDR1 is SGHRS and CDR2 is YFSETQ in the germline V gene. Trimming cost V 1 base and J 0 bases; bases outside gene matches: 3. This CDR3 region has 16 residues. The DNA for the CDR3 is TGCGCCAGCAGCTTGCTCACTAGCGGGAGCACAGATACGCAGTATTTT. Translation gives CASSLLTSGSTDTQYF.

CDR3 sequence reads: CASRTGTAGLKFF. In nucleotides, the CDR3 is TGTGCCAGCAGGACCGGGACGGCGGGGCTGAAGTTCTTC. V and J are TRBV2 and TRBJ2-1; weak D call: TRBD2 (6 bases). V was trimmed by 6 bases and J by 14 bases, leaving 20 bases between them. The CDR3 loop spans 13 amino acids. Germline CDR1 is SNHLY and CDR2 is FYNNEI.

The V and J genes are TRBV6-6 and TRBJ2-7; 7 positions match TRBD1. V lost 7 bases to trimming and J lost 5 bases; unmatched junction nucleotides: 11. The length of the CDR3 is 14 residues. CDR1 MNHNY and CDR2 SVGAGI come from the germline V gene (reference sequence). CDR3 sequence reads: CASTSRQGAHEQYF. Written as DNA, the CDR3 is TGTGCCAGCACCTCTAGACAGGGCGCCCACGAGCAGTACTTC.

The V and J genes are TRBV9 and TRBJ1-4, with 10 nucleotides matching TRBD1. CDR1 is SGDLS and CDR2 is YYNGEE in the germline V gene. The CDR3 covers 16 residues. With V trimmed by 4 bases and J by 4 bases, 7 bases remained unmatched. CDR3 region: CASSIGQGGGNEKLFF. For the CDR3, the DNA is TGTGCCAGCAGCATAGGACAGGGGGGAGGTAATGAAAAACTGTTTTTT.

J is TRBJ1-4 and V is TRBV5-1, with 7 bases identical to TRBD1. Germline V lookup: CDR1 SGHRS, CDR2 YFSETQ. The CDR3 runs 15 residues. With 4 bases clipped from V and 0 bases from J, the junction kept 3 bases outside the gene matches. This chain's CDR3 is CASSTGTATNEKLFF. CDR3 DNA: TGCGCCAGCAGCACCGGGACAGCAACTAATGAAAAACTGTTTTTT.

The rearrangement joins TRBV28 to TRBJ1-5, with 7 bases aligning to TRBD1. J lost 7 bases, V lost 6 bases, and 9 bases had no gene match. The CDR3 spans 14 residues. Germline V gene sequence: CDR1 MDHEN, CDR2 SYDVKM. CDR3 residues: CASSVTTGRQPQHF. The CDR3 nucleotides read TGTGCCAGCAGCGTCACGACAGGGCGGCAGCCCCAGCATTTT.

The V call is TRBV7-2, the J call TRBJ1-1; unclear D gene. The CDR3 consists of 13 residues. V shed 2 bases and J shed 7 bases, with 11 bases lying between them. Germline lookup yields CDR1 SGHTA and CDR2 FQGNSA. Here the CDR3 DNA reads TGTGCCAGCAGCTTATTAGGACGGGGTGAAGCTTTCTTT. Amino acids: CASSLLGRGEAFF.

This chain connects TRBV30 to TRBJ1-1; maybe TRBD1 (5 bases). The CDR3 totals 11 residues. With 5 bases removed from V and 9 bases from J, the gap between germline ends came to 13 bases. Germline V gives CDR1 GTSNPN, CDR2 SVGIG (reference sequence). DNA for the CDR3: TGTGCCTGGGAGGATAGGGGAAAAGCTTTCTTT. Amino acids: CAWEDRGKAFF.

On this clone itself: At the DNA level, this CDR3 is encoded by other sequences in the same sample as well. The gene calls are TRBV6-1 and TRBJ2-2, with a tentative D call TRBD1 (6 bases). Germline assignment: CDR1 MNHNS and CDR2 SASEGT. Trimming stripped 2 bases from V and 2 bases from J, with 9 bases between. The CDR3 has 15 residues. The CDR3 DNA is TGTGCCAGCAGTGAAAACAGGGTCAACACCGGGGAGCTGTTTTTT. Translated: CASSENRVNTGELFF.

The sample holds a few counts of this clone. J is TRBJ2-1 and V is TRBV12-3 or TRBV12-4; no clear D gene. The CDR3 has 11 amino acids. V lost 7 bases to trimming and J lost 3 bases, with 4 bases between them. The chain's CDR3 is CASNYYNEQFF. CDR3 sequence (DNA): TGTGCCAGCAACTACTACAATGAGCAGTTCTTC.

The V gene is TRBV5-4, the J gene TRBJ2-1; a weak D match, TRBD2 (5 bases). V dropped 5 bases and J dropped 5 bases, with 17 bases sitting between them. CDR1 is SGHNT and CDR2 is YYREEE in the germline V gene (reference sequence). The CDR3 has 15 amino acids. The CDR3 sequence: CASRRDGATNNEQFF. CDR3 DNA: TGTGCCAGCAGACGGGATGGTGCGACCAACAATGAGCAGTTCTTC. Supplemented by reference TRBV5-4 and TRBJ2-1, the full variable domain reads ETGVTQSPTHLIKTRGQQVTLRCSSQSGHNTVSWYQQALGQGPQFIFQYYREEENGRGNFPPRFSGLQFPNYSSELNVNALELDDSALYLCASRRDGATNNEQFFGPGTRLTVL.

The chain couples TRBV6-2 or TRBV6-3 to TRBJ2-7; a weak D match, TRBD1 (6 bases). Germline CDR1 MNHEY, CDR2 SVGEGT. This CDR3 is built from 13 residues. Trimming pared 4 bases from V and 7 bases from J, leaving 14 bases between. The CDR3 coding sequence is TGTGCCAGCAGTTTACAGGGATTGGGGGAGCAGTACTTC. Translation: CASSLQGLGEQYF.

The chain has TRBV18 and TRBJ2-7; TRBD1 might be the D (6 bases). V was trimmed by 5 bases and J by 5 bases, leaving 10 bases between them. CDR1 and CDR2 (germline): KGHSH, LQKENI. The CDR3 sequence is 12 residues long. The CDR3: CASSSKGDEQYF. The CDR3 DNA sequence: TGTGCCAGCTCATCGAAGGGGGACGAGCAGTACTTC. The full variable domain, its missing parts supplied by reference TRBV18 and TRBJ2-7, is NAGVMQNPRHLVRRRGQEARLRCSPMKGHSHVYWYRQLPEEGLKFMVYLQKENIIDESGMPKERFSAEFPKEGPSILRIQQVVRGDSAAYFCASSSKGDEQYFGPGTRLTVT.

The chain is built from TRBV28 and TRBJ1-5, with 7 bases aligning to TRBD1. CDR3 length: 14 residues. Germline V gives CDR1 MDHEN, CDR2 SYDVKM. V shed 6 bases and J 1 base; nucleotides not matched to a gene: 3. This chain's CDR3 is CASRATGSNQPQHF. CDR3 nucleotides: TGTGCCAGCAGGGCGACAGGGAGCAATCAGCCCCAGCATTTT.

The chain carries TRBV6-5 and TRBJ2-7; maybe TRBD2 (5 bases). V was cut by 2 bases and J by 5 bases, with 16 bases left in between. Germline V lookup: CDR1 MNHEY, CDR2 SVGAGI. There are 15 residues in the CDR3. CDR3 nucleotide sequence: TGTGCCAGCAGTTACCCGAGGGCTCGGGTGGACGAGCAGTACTTC. It translates to CASSYPRARVDEQYF.